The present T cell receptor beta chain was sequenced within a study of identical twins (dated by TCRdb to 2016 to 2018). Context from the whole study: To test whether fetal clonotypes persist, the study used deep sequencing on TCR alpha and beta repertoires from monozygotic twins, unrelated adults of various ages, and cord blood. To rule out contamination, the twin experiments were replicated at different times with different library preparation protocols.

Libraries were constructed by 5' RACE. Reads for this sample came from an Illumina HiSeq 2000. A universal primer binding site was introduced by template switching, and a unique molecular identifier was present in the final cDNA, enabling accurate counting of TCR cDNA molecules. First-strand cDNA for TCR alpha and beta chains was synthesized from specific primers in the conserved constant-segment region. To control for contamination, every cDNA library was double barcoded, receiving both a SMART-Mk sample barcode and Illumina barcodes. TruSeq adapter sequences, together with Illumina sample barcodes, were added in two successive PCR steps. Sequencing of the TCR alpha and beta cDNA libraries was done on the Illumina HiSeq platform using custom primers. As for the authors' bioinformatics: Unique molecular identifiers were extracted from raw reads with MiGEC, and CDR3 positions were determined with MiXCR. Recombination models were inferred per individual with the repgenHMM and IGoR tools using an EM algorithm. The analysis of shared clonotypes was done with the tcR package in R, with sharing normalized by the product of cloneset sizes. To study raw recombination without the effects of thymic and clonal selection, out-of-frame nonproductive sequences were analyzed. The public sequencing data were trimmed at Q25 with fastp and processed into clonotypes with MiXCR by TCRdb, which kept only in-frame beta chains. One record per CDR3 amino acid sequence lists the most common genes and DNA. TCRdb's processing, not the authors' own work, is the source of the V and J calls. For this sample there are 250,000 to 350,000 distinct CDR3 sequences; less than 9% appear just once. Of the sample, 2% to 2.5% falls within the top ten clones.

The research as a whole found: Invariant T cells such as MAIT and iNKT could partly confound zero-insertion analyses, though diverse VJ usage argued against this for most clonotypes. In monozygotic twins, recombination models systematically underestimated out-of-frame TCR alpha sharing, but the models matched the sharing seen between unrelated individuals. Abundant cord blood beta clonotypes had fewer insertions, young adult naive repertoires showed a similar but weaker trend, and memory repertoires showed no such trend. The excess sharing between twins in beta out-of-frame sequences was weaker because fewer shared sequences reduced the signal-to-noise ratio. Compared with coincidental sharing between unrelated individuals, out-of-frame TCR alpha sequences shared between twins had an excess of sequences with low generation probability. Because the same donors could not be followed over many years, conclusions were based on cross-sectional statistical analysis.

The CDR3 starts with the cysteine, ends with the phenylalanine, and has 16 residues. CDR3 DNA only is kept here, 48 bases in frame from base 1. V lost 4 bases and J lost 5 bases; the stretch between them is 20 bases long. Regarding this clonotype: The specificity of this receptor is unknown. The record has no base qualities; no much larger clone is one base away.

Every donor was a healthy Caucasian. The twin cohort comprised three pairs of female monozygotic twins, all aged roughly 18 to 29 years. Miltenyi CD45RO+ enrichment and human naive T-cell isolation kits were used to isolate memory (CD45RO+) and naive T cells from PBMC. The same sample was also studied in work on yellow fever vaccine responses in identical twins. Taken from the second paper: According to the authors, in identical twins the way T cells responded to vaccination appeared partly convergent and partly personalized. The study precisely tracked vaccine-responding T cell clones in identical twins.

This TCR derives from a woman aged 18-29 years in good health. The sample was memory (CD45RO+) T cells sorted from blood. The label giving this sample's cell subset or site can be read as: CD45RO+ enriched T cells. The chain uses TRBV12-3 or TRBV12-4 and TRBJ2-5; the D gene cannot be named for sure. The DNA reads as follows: TGTGCCAGCAGTTCAACTTCGGTATTAGTGAGGGAGACCCAGTACTTC. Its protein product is CASSSTSVLVRETQYF.